These T cell receptor beta chains were read from a single sample in a study of tumor and adjacent non-tumor tissue in lung cancer. TCRdb processed the multiplex PCR reads anew with MiXCR; each CDR3 protein has one entry. The profile covers about 110,000 distinct CDR3 sequences, with approximately 82% appearing a single time and about 39% taken by the ten largest. The sequenced material came from lung tumor tissue. These TCRs come from a woman aged 55-69 years with non-small cell lung cancer. Both conserved end residues are part of each CDR3. The order of the fields is clone size, D gene, J gene, V gene, CDR3 protein, CDR3 DNA. The D gene is left open where the match is weak. Size is stated for part of the rows, as once, few or many counts, or as a class when the clone is expanded.

clone size: NA; D gene: NA; J gene: TRBJ2-1; V gene: TRBV11-2; CDR3 protein: CVSSPWDNEQFF; CDR3 DNA: TGTGTCAGCAGCCCCTGGGACAATGAGCAGTTCTTC
clone size: few; D gene: NA; J gene: TRBJ1-1; V gene: TRBV11-2; CDR3 protein: CASGLEPGPNTEAFF; CDR3 DNA: TGTGCCAGCGGCTTAGAGCCAGGACCTAACACTGAAGCTTTCTTT
clone size: NA; D gene: NA; J gene: TRBJ2-5; V gene: TRBV7-2; CDR3 protein: CASSSLLETQYF; CDR3 DNA: TGTGCCAGCAGCTCCCTACTAGAGACCCAGTACTTC
clone size: NA; D gene: TRBD2; J gene: TRBJ2-7; V gene: TRBV5-1; CDR3 protein: CASSTGTNFHEQYF; CDR3 DNA: TGCGCCAGCAGCACCGGGACTAACTTCCACGAGCAGTACTTC
clone size: NA; D gene: NA; J gene: TRBJ1-5; V gene: TRBV4-2; CDR3 protein: CASSQVGTSGGTDTQHF; CDR3 DNA: TGTGCCAGCAGCCAAGTGGGTACTAGCGGGGGCACAGATACGCAGCATTTT
clone size: NA; D gene: NA; J gene: TRBJ1-2; V gene: TRBV5-6; CDR3 protein: CANNLALVTLSAGYSF; CDR3 DNA: TGTGCCAACAACTTGGCTCTAGTGACATTGAGCGCTGGCTACTCCTTC
clone size: NA; D gene: NA; J gene: TRBJ2-3; V gene: TRBV21-1; CDR3 protein: CARSKVMGLAGSYTDTQYF; CDR3 DNA: TGCGCTAGAAGCAAGGTGATGGGACTAGCGGGTTCGTACACAGATACGCAGTATTTT
clone size: NA; D gene: NA; J gene: TRBJ2-7; V gene: TRBV5-5; CDR3 protein: CASSLGGYGQGSSYEQYF; CDR3 DNA: TGTGCCAGCAGCTTGGGGGGTTATGGGCAGGGGAGTTCCTACGAGCAGTACTTC
clone size: many; D gene: NA; J gene: TRBJ2-7; V gene: TRBV4-1; CDR3 protein: CASSYTQGVSYEQYF; CDR3 DNA: TGCGCCAGCAGCTATACACAGGGTGTCTCCTACGAGCAGTACTTC
clone size: NA; D gene: NA; J gene: TRBJ2-1; V gene: TRBV12-3/TRBV12-4; CDR3 protein: CASSEWRANEQFF; CDR3 DNA: TGTGCTAGCAGCGAATGGCGTGCTAATGAGCAGTTCTTC
clone size: NA; D gene: NA; J gene: TRBJ2-7; V gene: TRBV7-8; CDR3 protein: CVSSLSGLPYEQYF; CDR3 DNA: TGTGTCAGCAGCTTATCAGGACTCCCCTACGAGCAGTACTTC
clone size: NA; D gene: NA; J gene: TRBJ1-4; V gene: TRBV6-5; CDR3 protein: CASRSLATNEKLVF; CDR3 DNA: TGTGCCAGCAGGTCACTTGCAACTAATGAAAAACTGGTATTT
clone size: NA; D gene: NA; J gene: TRBJ2-1; V gene: TRBV6-1; CDR3 protein: CASNLVGGSYNEPFF; CDR3 DNA: TGTGCCAGCAATTTAGTAGGGGGGAGTTACAATGAGCCGTTCTTC
clone size: NA; D gene: TRBD1; J gene: TRBJ2-5; V gene: TRBV28; CDR3 protein: CASRTPGTGGVETQSF; CDR3 DNA: TGTGCCAGCAGAACTCCCGGGACAGGGGGTGTCGAGACCCAGTCCTTC
clone size: NA; D gene: NA; J gene: TRBJ2-3; V gene: TRBV6-2/TRBV6-3; CDR3 protein: CGSSRDGTSTDTQYF; CDR3 DNA: TGTGGCAGCAGTAGGGACGGAACTAGCACAGATACGCAGTATTTT
clone size: NA; D gene: NA; J gene: TRBJ1-2; V gene: TRBV29-1; CDR3 protein: CSIEETEFNYGYTF; CDR3 DNA: TGCAGCATTGAAGAGACAGAGTTTAACTATGGTTACACCTTC
clone size: NA; D gene: TRBD1; J gene: TRBJ2-1; V gene: TRBV11-3; CDR3 protein: CANILGQSAYIEQFF; CDR3 DNA: TGTGCCAATATCTTGGGACAGTCGGCCTACATTGAGCAGTTCTTC
clone size: NA; D gene: TRBD1; J gene: TRBJ2-7; V gene: TRBV6-2/TRBV6-3; CDR3 protein: CTSSIGQGPYEQYF; CDR3 DNA: TGTACCAGCAGCATAGGACAGGGACCTTACGAGCAGTACTTC
clone size: NA; D gene: TRBD1; J gene: TRBJ1-6; V gene: TRBV14; CDR3 protein: CASSRDDRGSFHF; CDR3 DNA: TGTGCCAGCAGCCGGGACGACAGGGGATCCTTCCACTTT
clone size: NA; D gene: TRBD1; J gene: TRBJ1-6; V gene: TRBV11-2; CDR3 protein: CASSTDRGSSLLHF; CDR3 DNA: TGCGCCAGCAGCACGGACAGGGGGAGCTCACTCCTCCACTTT
clone size: once; D gene: TRBD1; J gene: TRBJ2-7; V gene: TRBV4-3; CDR3 protein: CANSQDCDDRVDEQYF; CDR3 DNA: TGCGCCAACAGCCAAGATTGTGATGACAGGGTCGACGAGCAGTACTTC
clone size: many; D gene: NA; J gene: TRBJ1-2; V gene: TRBV10-1; CDR3 protein: CASPGPRDGYTF; CDR3 DNA: TGCGCCAGTCCGGGGCCTAGGGATGGCTACACCTTC
clone size: NA; D gene: NA; J gene: TRBJ1-2; V gene: TRBV28; CDR3 protein: CASSLNRVHGYTF; CDR3 DNA: TGTGCCAGCAGCCTAAACAGGGTTCATGGCTACACCTTC
clone size: once; D gene: NA; J gene: TRBJ1-5; V gene: TRBV28; CDR3 protein: CVSSLNGDLTQPQHF; CDR3 DNA: TGTGTCAGCAGTTTAAACGGGGACCTCACGCAGCCCCAACATTTT
clone size: NA; D gene: NA; J gene: TRBJ1-2; V gene: TRBV12-3/TRBV12-4; CDR3 protein: CTSSKRVGGYTF; CDR3 DNA: TGTACCAGCAGCAAGCGGGTGGGTGGCTACACCTTC
clone size: NA; D gene: TRBD2; J gene: TRBJ2-4; V gene: TRBV7-8; CDR3 protein: CASSLYSGGAKAINIQYF; CDR3 DNA: TGTGCCAGCAGCTTATACAGCGGGGGGGCCAAGGCCATAAACATTCAGTACTTC
clone size: NA; D gene: TRBD2; J gene: TRBJ2-3; V gene: TRBV11-3; CDR3 protein: CASKRDSGDTLYF; CDR3 DNA: TGTGCCAGCAAACGAGACAGCGGGGATACGCTGTATTTT
clone size: NA; D gene: NA; J gene: TRBJ1-2; V gene: TRBV10-3; CDR3 protein: CTIVTETKDYGYTF; CDR3 DNA: TGTACCATAGTGACAGAGACCAAAGACTATGGCTACACCTTC
clone size: NA; D gene: NA; J gene: TRBJ2-2; V gene: TRBV5-1; CDR3 protein: CASRSGTGSTGELFF; CDR3 DNA: TGCGCCAGCAGGTCCGGGACGGGCTCCACCGGGGAGCTGTTTTTT
clone size: NA; D gene: TRBD1; J gene: TRBJ1-2; V gene: TRBV28; CDR3 protein: CASRNPGTGMYGYTF; CDR3 DNA: TGTGCCAGCAGGAATCCTGGGACAGGGATGTATGGCTACACCTTC
clone size: NA; D gene: NA; J gene: TRBJ1-2; V gene: TRBV11-2; CDR3 protein: CLSSLDDRSPYYTF; CDR3 DNA: TGTCTCAGCAGCTTGGACGACAGGTCCCCGTACTACACCTTC
clone size: NA; D gene: NA; J gene: TRBJ1-2; V gene: TRBV12-3/TRBV12-4; CDR3 protein: CANSLHGGAIYGYTF; CDR3 DNA: TGTGCCAATAGTTTGCATGGGGGGGCCATCTATGGCTACACCTTC